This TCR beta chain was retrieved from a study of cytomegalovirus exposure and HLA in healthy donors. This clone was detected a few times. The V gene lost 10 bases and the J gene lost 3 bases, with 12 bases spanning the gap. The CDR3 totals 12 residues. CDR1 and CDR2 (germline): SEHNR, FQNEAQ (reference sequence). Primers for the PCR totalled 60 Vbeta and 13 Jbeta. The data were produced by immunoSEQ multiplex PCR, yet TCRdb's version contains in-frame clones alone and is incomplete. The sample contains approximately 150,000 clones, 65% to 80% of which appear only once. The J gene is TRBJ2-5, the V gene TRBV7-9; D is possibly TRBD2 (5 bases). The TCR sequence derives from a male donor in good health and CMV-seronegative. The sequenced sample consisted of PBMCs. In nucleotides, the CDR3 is TGTGCCACCACCGGAGGAAAAGAGACCCAGTACTTC. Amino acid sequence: CATTGGKETQYF.